This T cell receptor beta chain was sequenced during a study of T cells in pancreatic ductal adenocarcinoma. Generated by immunoSEQ multiplex PCR, the TCRdb table keeps only in-frame clones and is missing some. The data contain around 94,000 clones, roughly 95% of them singletons. The J segment lost 9 bases and the V segment lost 4 bases, leaving 13 bases of the junction unmatched. The CDR3 extends over 16 amino acids. Germline values: CDR1 MGHRA, CDR2 YSYEKL. Surgery without prior neoadjuvant therapy was the treatment of the selected pancreatic ductal adenocarcinoma patients. Sequencing was done on a sample of PBMCs. This chain connects TRBV4-1 to TRBJ2-3, with 10 bases identical to TRBD1. The source is a human donor with pancreatic ductal adenocarcinoma. CDR3: CASSPVGTGVVGTQYF. The CDR3 DNA follows: TGCGCCAGCAGCCCCGTCGGGACAGGGGTTGTAGGGACGCAGTATTTT.